This T cell receptor beta chain is drawn from a study of regulatory T cells in long-lasting Graves disease. Study conclusions and caveats: Segments TRBV28, TRBJ1-2 and TRBJ2-5 showed preferential usage in persistent disease.

Libraries of TCR beta came from iRepertoire HTBI primers plus Arm-PCR of CDR3 regions. TCRdb recomputed calls from the multiplex PCR reads with MiXCR, one row per CDR3 protein. The sample yields about 420,000 distinct CDR3 sequences, over 15% seen once. The sample's time point: newly diagnosed GD, antithyroid drugs for less than 3 months. The TCR library was made from RNA extracted from PBMCs. Into tubes containing EDTA, nine milliliters of peripheral blood were drawn. This CDR3 is 13 amino acids long. CDR1 MRHNA and CDR2 SNTAGT come from the germline V gene. V was pared by 5 bases and J by 4 bases, with 11 bases between. With regard to this clonotype: Its antigen is not known.

These data were also filed under a second study, of T cells in Graves' hyperthyroidism and ophthalmopathy.

The clonotype comes from a woman aged 18-29 years with Graves disease. The chain employs TRBV6-4 and TRBJ2-5; D unresolved. This specimen was peripheral blood mononuclear cells (PBMCs), taken at new diagnosis, from a patient treated with antithyroid drugs. The DNA of the CDR3 is TGTGCCAGCAGTTGGGGAAGTCGAGAGACCCAGTACTTC. This translates into CASSWGSRETQYF.